The TCR beta chain under discussion was sequenced for a study of shared clonotypes between healthy human individuals. This clone was found a few times. The antigen is unknown. The sample contains more than one DNA sequence encoding this CDR3. Study-wide findings and caveats: Among several donors, approximately 4.6% of naive CD4 clonotypes were found in common.

Measured with immunoSEQ multiplex PCR; TCRdb has only the in-frame clones, and not every one. The sample lists roughly 200,000 clones, over 50% occurring once. Per germline, CDR1 SGHAT and CDR2 FQNNGV. V gave up 5 bases and J gave up 0 bases, with 11 bases separating them. The CDR3 covers 14 residues. Source material: memory CD4+ T cells sorted from blood. Described subset: CD45RA-negative fraction. This receptor was identified in a man aged 25-40 years in good health. The J gene is TRBJ2-7, the V gene TRBV11-2; D remains unclear. The CDR3 DNA reads as TGTGCCAGCAGCCTCGGACGGGTCTCCTACGAGCAGTACTTC. Translation gives CASSLGRVSYEQYF.